The following is a T cell receptor beta chain sequence with its context. The target antigen is unknown. The data were taken from a study of cytomegalovirus exposure and HLA in healthy donors. Use of 60 Vbeta and 13 Jbeta primers characterized the PCR. Measured with immunoSEQ multiplex PCR; TCRdb has only the in-frame clones, and not every one. The data show 110,000 to 150,000 clones, with 82% seen just once and roughly 2.1% held by the top ten. Study-level findings and limits: From TCR beta sequences, most subjects' HLA-A and HLA-B alleles were reportedly predicted accurately. High sensitivity and specificity were reportedly achieved when the classifier diagnosed cytomegalovirus status. Of the V segments, some could not be distinguished, including TRBV6-2 and TRBV6-3, and were excluded.

The CDR3 length is 13 residues. The germline V gene has CDR1 MNHNY and CDR2 SVGAGI (reference sequence). Trimming cost V 6 bases and J 8 bases; bases outside gene matches: 7. The sequence came from a woman between 35 and 50 years old in good health and CMV-seronegative. Input material: PBMCs. The chain couples TRBV6-6 to TRBJ1-2; 9 bases are a match to TRBD1. CDR3 residues: CASRLGQGGGYTF. Written as DNA, the CDR3 is TGTGCCAGCAGGTTGGGACAGGGCGGCGGCTACACCTTC.